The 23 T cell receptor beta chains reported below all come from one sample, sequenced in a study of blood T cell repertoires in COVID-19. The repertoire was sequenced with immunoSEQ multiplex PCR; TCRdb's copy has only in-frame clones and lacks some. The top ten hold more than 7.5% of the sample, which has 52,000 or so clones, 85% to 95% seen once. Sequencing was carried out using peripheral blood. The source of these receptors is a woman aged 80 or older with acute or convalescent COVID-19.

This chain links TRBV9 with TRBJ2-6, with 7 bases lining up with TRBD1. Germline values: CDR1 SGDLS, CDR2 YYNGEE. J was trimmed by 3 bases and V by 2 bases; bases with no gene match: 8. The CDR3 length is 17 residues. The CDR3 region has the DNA TGTGCCAGCAGCGTCGGGACAGAATACTTTGGGGCCAACGTCCTGACTTTC. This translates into CASSVGTEYFGANVLTF.

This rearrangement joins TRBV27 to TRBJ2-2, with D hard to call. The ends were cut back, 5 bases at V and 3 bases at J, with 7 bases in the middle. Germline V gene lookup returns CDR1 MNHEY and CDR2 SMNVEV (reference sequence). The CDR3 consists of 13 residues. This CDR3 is CASSPLYTGELFF. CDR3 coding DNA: TGTGCCAGCAGTCCACTCTACACCGGGGAGCTGTTTTTT.

The CDR3 DNA sequence: TGTGCCAGCAACGAAGAGGACAGGGCGTTTCGGAAGCAGTACTTC. It is translated as CASNEEDRAFRKQYF. The rearrangement joins TRBV6-5 to TRBJ2-7, with 8 positions matching TRBD1. CDR1 MNHEY and CDR2 SVGAGI come from the germline V gene. This CDR3 has 15 amino acids. J was trimmed by 8 bases and V by 7 bases; bases with no gene match: 16.

This CDR3 reads CASSLGASGNTDTQYF. CDR3 bases: TGTGCCAGCAGCTTAGGAGCTAGCGGGAACACAGATACGCAGTATTTT. This sequence joins TRBV11-3 and TRBJ2-3; 9 bases line up with TRBD2. The V gene end was trimmed by 1 base and the J gene end by 2 bases; junction bases not matched to a gene: 4. CDR1 is SGHNT, CDR2 YENEEA, per germline. There are 16 residues in the CDR3.

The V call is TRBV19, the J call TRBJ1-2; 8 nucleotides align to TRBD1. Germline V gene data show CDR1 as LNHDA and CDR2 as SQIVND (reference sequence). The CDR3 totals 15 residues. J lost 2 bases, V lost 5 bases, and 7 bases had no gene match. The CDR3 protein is CASSLGTGQNYGYTF. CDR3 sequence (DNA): TGTGCCAGTAGTCTCGGGACAGGTCAAAACTATGGCTACACCTTC.

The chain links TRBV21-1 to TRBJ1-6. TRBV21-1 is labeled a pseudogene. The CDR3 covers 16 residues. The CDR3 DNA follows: TGTGCCAGCAGCCCGGGGTGGGACTCCTATAATTCACCCCTCCACTTT. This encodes CASSPGWDSYNSPLHF.

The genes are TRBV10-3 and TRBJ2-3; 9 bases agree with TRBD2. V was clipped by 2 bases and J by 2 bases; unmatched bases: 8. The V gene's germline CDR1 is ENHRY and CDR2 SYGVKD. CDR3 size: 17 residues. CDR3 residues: CAISEGTSTYHTDTQYF. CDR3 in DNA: TGTGCCATCAGTGAGGGGACTAGCACCTACCACACAGATACGCAGTATTTT.

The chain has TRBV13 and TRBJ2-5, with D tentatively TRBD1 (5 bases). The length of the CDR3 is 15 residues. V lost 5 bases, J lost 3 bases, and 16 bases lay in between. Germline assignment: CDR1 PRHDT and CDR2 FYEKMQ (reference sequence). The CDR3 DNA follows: TGTGCCAGCAGCCGCCTCCTTGACAGTGAAGAGACCCAGTACTTC. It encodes CASSRLLDSEETQYF.

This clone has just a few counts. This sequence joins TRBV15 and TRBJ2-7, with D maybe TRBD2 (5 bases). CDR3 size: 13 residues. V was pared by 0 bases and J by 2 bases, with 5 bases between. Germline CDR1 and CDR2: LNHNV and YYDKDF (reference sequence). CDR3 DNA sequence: TGTGCCACCAGCAGAGACGGGACCTACGAGCAGTACTTC. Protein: CATSRDGTYEQYF.

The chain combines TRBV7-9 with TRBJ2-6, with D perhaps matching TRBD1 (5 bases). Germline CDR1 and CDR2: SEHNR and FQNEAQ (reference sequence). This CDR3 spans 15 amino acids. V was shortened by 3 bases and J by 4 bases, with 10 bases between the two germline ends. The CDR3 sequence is CASSFVGPGANVLTF. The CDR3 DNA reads TGTGCCAGCAGCTTCGTGGGGCCCGGGGCCAACGTCCTGACTTTC.

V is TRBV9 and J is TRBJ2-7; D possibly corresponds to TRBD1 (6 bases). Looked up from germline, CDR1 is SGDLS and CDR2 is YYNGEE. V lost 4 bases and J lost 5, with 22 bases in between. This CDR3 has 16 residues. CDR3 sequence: CASSPKSDVRGNEQYF. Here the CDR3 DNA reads TGTGCCAGCAGCCCTAAGAGTGACGTCAGGGGAAACGAGCAGTACTTC.

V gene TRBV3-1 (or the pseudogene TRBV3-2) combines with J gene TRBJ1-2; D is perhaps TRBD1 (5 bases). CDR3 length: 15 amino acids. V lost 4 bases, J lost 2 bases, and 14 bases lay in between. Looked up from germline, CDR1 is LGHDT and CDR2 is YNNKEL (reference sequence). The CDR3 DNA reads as TGTGCCAGCAGCCCGAGGGCGGGACCAAACTATGGCTACACCTTC. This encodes CASSPRAGPNYGYTF.

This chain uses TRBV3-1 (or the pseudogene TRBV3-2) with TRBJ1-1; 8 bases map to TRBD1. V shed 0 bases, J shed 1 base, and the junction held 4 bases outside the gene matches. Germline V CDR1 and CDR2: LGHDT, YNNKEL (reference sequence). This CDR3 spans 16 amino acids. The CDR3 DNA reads TGTGCCAGCAGCCAAGACAGGGGGCTGGGGAACACTGAAGCTTTCTTT. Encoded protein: CASSQDRGLGNTEAFF.

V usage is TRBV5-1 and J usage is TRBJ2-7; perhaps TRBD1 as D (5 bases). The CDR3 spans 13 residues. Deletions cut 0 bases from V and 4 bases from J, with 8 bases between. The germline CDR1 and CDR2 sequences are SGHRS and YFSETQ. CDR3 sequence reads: CASSLDRNYEQYF. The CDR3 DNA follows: TGCGCCAGCAGCTTGGACAGGAATTACGAGCAGTACTTC.

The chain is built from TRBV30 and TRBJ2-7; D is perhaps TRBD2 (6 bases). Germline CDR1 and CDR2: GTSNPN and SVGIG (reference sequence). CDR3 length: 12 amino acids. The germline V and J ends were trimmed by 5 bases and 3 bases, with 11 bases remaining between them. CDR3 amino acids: CAWGTGGYEQYF. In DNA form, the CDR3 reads TGTGCCTGGGGAACCGGGGGCTACGAGCAGTACTTC. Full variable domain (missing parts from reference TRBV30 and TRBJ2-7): SQTIHQWPATLVQPVGSPLSLECTVEGTSNPNLYWYRQAAGRGLQLLFYSVGIGQISSEVPQNLSASRPQDRQFILSSKKLLLSDSGFYLCAWGTGGYEQYFGPGTRLTVT.

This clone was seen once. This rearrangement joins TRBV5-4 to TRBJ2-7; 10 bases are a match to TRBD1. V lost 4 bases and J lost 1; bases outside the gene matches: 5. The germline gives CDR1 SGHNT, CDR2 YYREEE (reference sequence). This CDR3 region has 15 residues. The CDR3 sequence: CASSPGQGVSYEQYF. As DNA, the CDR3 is TGTGCCAGCAGCCCCGGACAGGGGGTTTCCTACGAGCAGTACTTC.

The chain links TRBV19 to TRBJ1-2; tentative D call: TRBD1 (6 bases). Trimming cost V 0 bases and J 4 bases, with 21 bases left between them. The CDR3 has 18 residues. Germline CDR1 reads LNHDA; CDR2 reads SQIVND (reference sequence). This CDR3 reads CASSIDTSGTPNFYGYTF. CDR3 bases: TGTGCCAGTAGTATAGACACTTCCGGGACACCTAACTTCTATGGCTACACCTTC.

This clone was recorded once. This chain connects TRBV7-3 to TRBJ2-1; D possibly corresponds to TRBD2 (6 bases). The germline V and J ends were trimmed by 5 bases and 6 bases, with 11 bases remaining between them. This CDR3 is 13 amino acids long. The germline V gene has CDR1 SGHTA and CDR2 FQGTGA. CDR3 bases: TGTGCCAGCAGCAAACGGGACTCCAATGAGCAGTTCTTC. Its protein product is CASSKRDSNEQFF. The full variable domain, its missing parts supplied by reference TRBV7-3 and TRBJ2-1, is GAGVSQTPSNKVTEKGKYVELRCDPISGHTALYWYRQSLGQGPEFLIYFQGTGAADDSGLPNDRFFAVRPEGSVSTLKIQRTERGDSAVYLCASSKRDSNEQFFGPGTRLTVL.

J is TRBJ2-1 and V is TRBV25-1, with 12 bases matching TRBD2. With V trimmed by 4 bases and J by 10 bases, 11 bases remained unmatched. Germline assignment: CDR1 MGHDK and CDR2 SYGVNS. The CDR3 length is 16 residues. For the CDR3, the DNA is TGTGCCAGCAGTGGTACCTCGACTAGCGGGAGACAAGAGCAGTTCTTC. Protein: CASSGTSTSGRQEQFF.

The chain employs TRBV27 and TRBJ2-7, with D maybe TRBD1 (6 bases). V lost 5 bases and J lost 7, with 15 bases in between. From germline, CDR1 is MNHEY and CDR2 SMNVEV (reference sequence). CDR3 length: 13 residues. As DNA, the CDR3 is TGTGCCAGCAGTCCAACAGGGTCGGGAGAGCAGTACTTC. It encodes CASSPTGSGEQYF.

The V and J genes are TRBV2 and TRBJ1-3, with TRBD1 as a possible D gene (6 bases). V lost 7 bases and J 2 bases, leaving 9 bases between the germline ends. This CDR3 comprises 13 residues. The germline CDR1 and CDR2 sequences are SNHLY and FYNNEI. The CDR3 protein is CASKGGAGNTIYF. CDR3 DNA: TGTGCCAGCAAGGGGGGGGCTGGAAACACCATATATTTT.

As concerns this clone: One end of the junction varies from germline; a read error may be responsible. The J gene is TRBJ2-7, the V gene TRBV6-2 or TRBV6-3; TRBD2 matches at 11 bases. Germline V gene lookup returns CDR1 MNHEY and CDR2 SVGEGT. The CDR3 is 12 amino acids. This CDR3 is CASSYTSGRQAF. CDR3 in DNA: TGTGCCAGCAGTTACACTAGCGGGAGACAAGCCTTC.

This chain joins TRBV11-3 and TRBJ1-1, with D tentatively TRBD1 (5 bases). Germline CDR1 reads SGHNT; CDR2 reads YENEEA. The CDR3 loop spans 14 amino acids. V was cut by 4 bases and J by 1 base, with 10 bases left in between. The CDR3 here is CASSSLTENTEAFF. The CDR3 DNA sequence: TGTGCCAGCAGCTCACTGACAGAGAACACTGAAGCTTTCTTT.